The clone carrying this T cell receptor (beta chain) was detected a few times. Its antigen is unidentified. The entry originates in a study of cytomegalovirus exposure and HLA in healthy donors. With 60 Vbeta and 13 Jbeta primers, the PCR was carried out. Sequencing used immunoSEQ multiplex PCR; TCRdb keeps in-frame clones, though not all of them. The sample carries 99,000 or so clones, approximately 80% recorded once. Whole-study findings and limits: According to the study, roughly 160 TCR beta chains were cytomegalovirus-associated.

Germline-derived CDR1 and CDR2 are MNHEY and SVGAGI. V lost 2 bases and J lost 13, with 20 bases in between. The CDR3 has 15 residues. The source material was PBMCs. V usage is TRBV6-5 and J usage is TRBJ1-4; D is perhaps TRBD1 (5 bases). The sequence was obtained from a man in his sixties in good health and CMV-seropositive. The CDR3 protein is CASSYTIGTAGRLFF. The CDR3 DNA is TGTGCCAGCAGTTACACAATCGGGACCGCCGGGAGACTGTTTTTT.